Listed here is a single T cell receptor beta chain. No antigen is known for it. This sample stems from a study of T cell responses to AZD1222 COVID-19 vaccine. Findings and limits, study-wide: Clonal diversity was possibly underestimated; the donors were predominantly white British and more often female. Repertoires in all cases were sampled only once the peak T cell response had passed. The study identified only a handful of AZD1222 recipients as seropositive at baseline.

Between the trimmed V and J ends, which lost 6 bases and 3 bases, there was a span of 6 bases. Germline CDR1 reads MNHEY; CDR2 reads SVGAGI. The length of the CDR3 is 11 residues. Sequenced by immunoSEQ multiplex PCR; TCRdb stores in-frame clones only, minus some. The sample yields around 70,000 clones, just over 85% seen once. The sequence was collected from an adult in good health. This chain joins TRBV6-5 and TRBJ2-7, with D unclear. This material consisted of peripheral blood, taken on day 0 of AZD1222 vaccination. The CDR3 sequence is CASSTNYEQYF. The CDR3 region has the DNA TGTGCCAGCAGCACGAACTACGAGCAGTACTTC.